A selection of T cell receptor beta chains follows, all from one sample in a study of T-cell memory formation after mild COVID-19. TCRdb reprocessed the 5' RACE reads via MiXCR and lists one record per CDR3 protein. Among fewer than 450,000 distinct CDR3 sequences listed, approximately 24% were seen once. Sequences were obtained from PBMCs or a T cell subset sorted from them (not recorded which). These receptor sequences come from an adult woman who had mild COVID-19 (a few samples of this study predate the infection). Cell type and time point are not known. Each CDR3 is given with its conserved first and last residue. Fields, in order: clone size, J gene, D gene, V gene, CDR3 DNA, CDR3 protein. The D gene is left open where the match is weak. The listing skips clone size in some rows; elsewhere it reads once, few, many or a size class.

abundance: -
j_gene: TRBJ1-3
d_gene: -
v_gene: TRBV6-6
CDR3nt: TGTGCCAGCAGCCCCCGTCACTCTGGAAACACCATATATTTT
CDR3aa: CASSPRHSGNTIYF

abundance: -
j_gene: TRBJ2-7
d_gene: -
v_gene: TRBV20-1
CDR3nt: -
CDR3aa: CSAREFRGRPYEQYF

abundance: few
j_gene: TRBJ2-4
d_gene: -
v_gene: TRBV29-1
CDR3nt: TGCAGCGTTGGGGGGCTGGCCAAAAACATTCAGTACTTC
CDR3aa: CSVGGLAKNIQYF

abundance: -
j_gene: TRBJ2-2
d_gene: TRBD2
v_gene: TRBV27
CDR3nt: TGTGCCAGCAGTTTTTCTAGCGGGAACCTGTTCGGGGAGCTGTTTTTT
CDR3aa: CASSFSSGNLFGELFF

abundance: few
j_gene: TRBJ2-1
d_gene: -
v_gene: TRBV2
CDR3nt: TGTGCCAGCGGGGACTCCCTCCTCAGTGATGAGCAGTTCTTC
CDR3aa: CASGDSLLSDEQFF

abundance: -
j_gene: TRBJ2-3
d_gene: TRBD2
v_gene: TRBV10-3
CDR3nt: TGTGCCATCAGTGACGGACTAGCGGGGATCACAGATACGCAGTATTTT
CDR3aa: CAISDGLAGITDTQYF

abundance: -
j_gene: TRBJ2-1
d_gene: TRBD2
v_gene: TRBV12-3/TRBV12-4
CDR3nt: TGTGCCAGCTATACAGGCGGGGGGGCTTTTGAGCAGTTCTTC
CDR3aa: CASYTGGGAFEQFF

abundance: few
j_gene: TRBJ2-1
d_gene: -
v_gene: TRBV25-1
CDR3nt: TGTGCCAGCAGTGAATATGGCAACAATGAGCAGTTCTTC
CDR3aa: CASSEYGNNEQFF

abundance: -
j_gene: TRBJ1-2
d_gene: -
v_gene: TRBV5-1
CDR3nt: TGCGCCAGCAGCTGGGAGTGGTCGTATGGCTACACCTTC
CDR3aa: CASSWEWSYGYTF

abundance: few
j_gene: TRBJ2-3
d_gene: -
v_gene: TRBV7-3
CDR3nt: TGTGCCAGCAGCTCGCAGCGGGTAGGCACAGATACGCAGTATTTT
CDR3aa: CASSSQRVGTDTQYF

abundance: -
j_gene: TRBJ1-5
d_gene: -
v_gene: TRBV20-1
CDR3nt: TGCAGTGCTCAGCAGGGGTTTAGCAATCAGCCCCAGCATTTT
CDR3aa: CSAQQGFSNQPQHF

abundance: -
j_gene: TRBJ2-5
d_gene: -
v_gene: TRBV7-2
CDR3nt: TGTGCCAGCAGCCCATCGGGACTCCCAGAGACCCAGTACTTC
CDR3aa: CASSPSGLPETQYF

abundance: -
j_gene: TRBJ2-7
d_gene: TRBD2
v_gene: TRBV18
CDR3nt: TGTGCCAGCTCACCTCTCGGGGGGATGAGCTCCTACGAGCAGTACTTC
CDR3aa: CASSPLGGMSSYEQYF

abundance: few
j_gene: TRBJ1-5
d_gene: TRBD1
v_gene: TRBV10-3
CDR3nt: TGTGCCATCAGTGAGTCCACGACAGGGAGGGATCAGCCCCAGCATTTT
CDR3aa: CAISESTTGRDQPQHF

abundance: -
j_gene: TRBJ1-2
d_gene: -
v_gene: TRBV12-3/TRBV12-4
CDR3nt: TGTGCCAGCAGTTTATCTGGGTTCTACTATGGCTACACCTTC
CDR3aa: CASSLSGFYYGYTF

abundance: few
j_gene: TRBJ2-1
d_gene: -
v_gene: TRBV4-1
CDR3nt: TGCGCCAGCAGCCAGCCAAAGGGGGGGCGAGAGGCGATCTTC
CDR3aa: CASSQPKGGREAIF

abundance: once
j_gene: TRBJ1-2
d_gene: -
v_gene: TRBV5-5
CDR3nt: TGTGCCAGCAGCTCCACAGGGCAGGGCTACACCTTC
CDR3aa: CASSSTGQGYTF

abundance: -
j_gene: TRBJ2-6
d_gene: -
v_gene: TRBV5-1
CDR3nt: TGCGCCAGCAGCCTCCCCTTGACTGGGGCCAACGTCCTGACTTTC
CDR3aa: CASSLPLTGANVLTF

abundance: few
j_gene: TRBJ2-3
d_gene: TRBD2
v_gene: TRBV7-9
CDR3nt: TGTGCCAGCAGCCTTCCCACTAGCGGAAGCACAGATACGCAGTATTTT
CDR3aa: CASSLPTSGSTDTQYF

abundance: few
j_gene: TRBJ2-1
d_gene: TRBD2
v_gene: TRBV5-1
CDR3nt: TGCGCCAGCAGCTTGGCGTTCGCGACTAGCGGGAGTAATGAGCAGTTCTTC
CDR3aa: CASSLAFATSGSNEQFF

abundance: -
j_gene: TRBJ1-2
d_gene: TRBD1
v_gene: TRBV5-1
CDR3nt: TGTGCCAGCAGCCGGGACAGAGACTATGGCTACACCTTC
CDR3aa: CASSRDRDYGYTF

abundance: few
j_gene: TRBJ2-5
d_gene: -
v_gene: TRBV7-8
CDR3nt: TGTGCCAGCAGCCAACGGGGCCCCTTGGGGGAGACCCAGTACTTC
CDR3aa: CASSQRGPLGETQYF

abundance: -
j_gene: TRBJ2-1
d_gene: -
v_gene: TRBV19
CDR3nt: TGTGCCAGTAGTATAGTAGCAGGGGGGAGGCCTGACTACAATGAGCAGTTCTTC
CDR3aa: CASSIVAGGRPDYNEQFF

abundance: -
j_gene: TRBJ2-7
d_gene: TRBD2
v_gene: TRBV5-1
CDR3nt: TGCGCCAGCAGCCCCGCGGGGGTTGCATCCTACGAGCAGTACTTC
CDR3aa: CASSPAGVASYEQYF

abundance: -
j_gene: TRBJ2-2
d_gene: -
v_gene: TRBV5-1
CDR3nt: TGCGCCAGCAGCCCCTCCGTAGGCACCGGGGAGCTGTTTTTT
CDR3aa: CASSPSVGTGELFF

abundance: few
j_gene: TRBJ2-1
d_gene: TRBD1
v_gene: TRBV24-1
CDR3nt: TGTGCCACCAGTGATCCCGGGACAGGGTTCCCCTACAATGAGCAGTTCTTC
CDR3aa: CATSDPGTGFPYNEQFF

abundance: -
j_gene: TRBJ2-1
d_gene: TRBD1
v_gene: TRBV5-1
CDR3nt: TGCGCCAGCAGCTTGGGGGACAGGGGTGAGCAGTTCTTC
CDR3aa: CASSLGDRGEQFF

abundance: few
j_gene: TRBJ2-3
d_gene: -
v_gene: TRBV20-1
CDR3nt: TGCAGTGCTCCGGGAAGCAGGGCAGATACGCAGTATTTT
CDR3aa: CSAPGSRADTQYF

abundance: many
j_gene: TRBJ1-1
d_gene: -
v_gene: TRBV7-8
CDR3nt: TGTGCCAGCAGCTTAGCGGGCCAGAACACTGAAGCTTTCTTT
CDR3aa: CASSLAGQNTEAFF

abundance: -
j_gene: TRBJ1-5
d_gene: -
v_gene: TRBV20-1
CDR3nt: TGCAGTGCTCAGGGGACCCGGGGCAATCAGCCCCAGCATTTT
CDR3aa: CSAQGTRGNQPQHF

abundance: -
j_gene: TRBJ2-7
d_gene: -
v_gene: TRBV15
CDR3nt: TGTGCCACCAGCAGAGCCCTCATTTGGACCCCCAGGGCCTACGAGCAGTACTTC
CDR3aa: CATSRALIWTPRAYEQYF

abundance: -
j_gene: TRBJ2-7
d_gene: TRBD2
v_gene: TRBV29-1
CDR3nt: TGCAGCGTCAAAGGGGAGGGCCGACCTAGGGGCGAGCAGTACTTC
CDR3aa: CSVKGEGRPRGEQYF

abundance: few
j_gene: TRBJ2-7
d_gene: TRBD1
v_gene: TRBV7-6
CDR3nt: TGTGCCAGCACACAGGGGGCACAAGCCTACGAGCAGTACTTC
CDR3aa: CASTQGAQAYEQYF

abundance: -
j_gene: TRBJ1-5
d_gene: -
v_gene: TRBV4-1
CDR3nt: TGCGCCAGCAGCCAAGCAGGACAGTTCAATCAGCCCCAGCATTTT
CDR3aa: CASSQAGQFNQPQHF

abundance: once
j_gene: TRBJ1-3
d_gene: -
v_gene: TRBV15
CDR3nt: TGTGCCACCAGCCCCCGAGTTGGAAACACCATATATTTT
CDR3aa: CATSPRVGNTIYF

abundance: few
j_gene: TRBJ1-1
d_gene: -
v_gene: TRBV12-3/TRBV12-4
CDR3nt: TGTGCCAGCAGTTTAGCGCGGGGTCGGATGAACACTGAAGCTTTCTTT
CDR3aa: CASSLARGRMNTEAFF

abundance: -
j_gene: TRBJ1-2
d_gene: -
v_gene: TRBV12-3/TRBV12-4
CDR3nt: TGTGCCAGCAGCGCCGCCTCCGGGGTTATCTATGGCTACACCTTC
CDR3aa: CASSAASGVIYGYTF

abundance: many
j_gene: TRBJ2-5
d_gene: TRBD1
v_gene: TRBV5-1
CDR3nt: TGCGCCAGCAGCTCTGGCAGGGGGGAGACCCAGTACTTC
CDR3aa: CASSSGRGETQYF

abundance: -
j_gene: TRBJ2-4
d_gene: -
v_gene: TRBV2
CDR3nt: TGTGCCAGCATCGAAGGTGCGGCCAAAAACATTCAGTACTTC
CDR3aa: CASIEGAAKNIQYF

abundance: once
j_gene: TRBJ1-5
d_gene: TRBD1
v_gene: TRBV6-5
CDR3nt: TGTGCCAGCAGTTACTCCTACAGGGACAGGCAGCCCCAGCATTTT
CDR3aa: CASSYSYRDRQPQHF

abundance: few
j_gene: TRBJ1-1
d_gene: -
v_gene: TRBV20-1
CDR3nt: TGCAGTGCTAGGGATAACACTGAAGCTTTCTTT
CDR3aa: CSARDNTEAFF

abundance: -
j_gene: TRBJ1-1
d_gene: -
v_gene: TRBV9
CDR3nt: TGTGCCAGCAGCCCGAGGGTTCAGAACATGAACACTGAAGCTTTCTTT
CDR3aa: CASSPRVQNMNTEAFF

abundance: -
j_gene: TRBJ1-2
d_gene: -
v_gene: TRBV29-1
CDR3nt: TGCAGCGTTGTTAATGCTGCCAACTATGGCTACACCTTC
CDR3aa: CSVVNAANYGYTF

abundance: few
j_gene: TRBJ2-7
d_gene: TRBD2
v_gene: TRBV9
CDR3nt: TGTGCCAGCAGCCCAGCGGGAGTGAGGTACGAGCAGTACTTC
CDR3aa: CASSPAGVRYEQYF

abundance: -
j_gene: TRBJ2-1
d_gene: -
v_gene: TRBV20-1
CDR3nt: TGCAGTGCTAAAGGTAGCGGCAGCTCCTACAATGAGCAGTTCTTC
CDR3aa: CSAKGSGSSYNEQFF

abundance: many
j_gene: TRBJ2-1
d_gene: -
v_gene: TRBV5-1
CDR3nt: TGCGCCAGCAGTCCCCGAGGGGGGGGATCATCAAATGAGCAGTTCTTC
CDR3aa: CASSPRGGGSSNEQFF

abundance: -
j_gene: TRBJ1-2
d_gene: TRBD1
v_gene: TRBV29-1
CDR3nt: TGCAGCGCCCCCCGACAGGGGGCGCAGGGCTACACCTTC
CDR3aa: CSAPRQGAQGYTF

abundance: -
j_gene: TRBJ2-1
d_gene: -
v_gene: TRBV27
CDR3nt: TGTGCCAGCAGTTTCCAGGGGGGCCGAGATGAGCAGTTCTTC
CDR3aa: CASSFQGGRDEQFF

abundance: few
j_gene: TRBJ2-4
d_gene: TRBD2
v_gene: TRBV29-1
CDR3nt: TGCAGCGTGGTGACTAGCGGGAGATCCAAAAACATTCAGTACTTC
CDR3aa: CSVVTSGRSKNIQYF

abundance: -
j_gene: TRBJ1-1
d_gene: -
v_gene: TRBV20-1
CDR3nt: TGCAGTGCTAGTGAGGGTCTGAACACTGAAGCTTTCTTT
CDR3aa: CSASEGLNTEAFF

abundance: few
j_gene: TRBJ1-2
d_gene: TRBD1
v_gene: TRBV25-1
CDR3nt: TGTGCCAGCAGTGACGGGACAGGGGTTGGCTATGGCTACACCTTC
CDR3aa: CASSDGTGVGYGYTF

abundance: -
j_gene: TRBJ2-3
d_gene: -
v_gene: TRBV10-2
CDR3nt: TGCGCCAGCAGTGAGTCGAAGGGAAAGCGGAGCACAGATACGCAGTATTTT
CDR3aa: CASSESKGKRSTDTQYF

abundance: -
j_gene: TRBJ1-2
d_gene: -
v_gene: TRBV20-1
CDR3nt: TGCAGTGCTAGAGATCCTACAGAATCACCCTATGGCTACACCTTC
CDR3aa: CSARDPTESPYGYTF

abundance: -
j_gene: TRBJ1-3
d_gene: -
v_gene: TRBV5-6
CDR3nt: TGTGCCAGCAGCTTTGGGGGGTACTCTGGAAACACCATATATTTT
CDR3aa: CASSFGGYSGNTIYF

abundance: -
j_gene: TRBJ2-5
d_gene: TRBD2
v_gene: TRBV5-1
CDR3nt: TGCGCCAGCTGGAGGGGGCTCCTAGCGGGGGAGGAGACCCAGTACTTC
CDR3aa: CASWRGLLAGEETQYF

abundance: few
j_gene: TRBJ2-1
d_gene: TRBD2
v_gene: TRBV29-1
CDR3nt: TGCAGCGTTGAATCGGGGCTAGCGGGAACGGGTGAGCAGTTCTTC
CDR3aa: CSVESGLAGTGEQFF